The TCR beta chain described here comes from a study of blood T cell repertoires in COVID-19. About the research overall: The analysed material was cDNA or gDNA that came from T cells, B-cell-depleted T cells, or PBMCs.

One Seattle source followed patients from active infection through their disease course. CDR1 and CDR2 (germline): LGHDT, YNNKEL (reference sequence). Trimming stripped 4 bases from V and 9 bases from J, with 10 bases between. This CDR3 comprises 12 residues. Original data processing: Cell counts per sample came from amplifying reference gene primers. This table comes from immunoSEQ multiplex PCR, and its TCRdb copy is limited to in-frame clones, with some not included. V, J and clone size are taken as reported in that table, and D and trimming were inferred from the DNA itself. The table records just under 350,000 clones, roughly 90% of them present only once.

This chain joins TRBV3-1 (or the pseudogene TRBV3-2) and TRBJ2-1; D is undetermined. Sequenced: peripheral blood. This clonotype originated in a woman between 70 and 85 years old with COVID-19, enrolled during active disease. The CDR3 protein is CASSRSFGEQFF. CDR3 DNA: TGTGCCAGCAGCCGGAGCTTCGGTGAGCAGTTCTTC.